This TCR beta chain was captured in a study of blood T cell repertoires in COVID-19. The overall study: The samples span acute and convalescent COVID-19 from the United States, Italy and Spain. The cDNA or gDNA used as material had been derived from T cells, B-cell-depleted T cells, or PBMCs.

V lost 4 bases, J lost 6 bases, and 8 bases stayed unmatched. The CDR3 has 14 amino acids. Germline lookup yields CDR1 SGHNT and CDR2 YENEEA. Researchers sorted participants into cohorts using their self-reported clinical history. In the authors' workflow: Reference gene primer amplification gave nucleated cell count estimates. Sequenced by immunoSEQ multiplex PCR; TCRdb stores in-frame clones only, minus some. V, J and clone size were drawn from that table, and D and trimming were deduced from the DNA. Of about 250,000 clones detected, around 90% appear once; the ten largest clones hold 2.5% to 3.5%.

The sequencing sample was made of PBMCs or T cells enriched from blood (not recorded which). J is TRBJ1-1 and V is TRBV11-3; 7 nucleotides agree with TRBD1. The receptor's source is a woman aged 35 to 49 who had been exposed to COVID-19. CDR3 sequence reads: CASSWTGLSAEAFF. In DNA, the CDR3 is TGTGCCAGCAGCTGGACAGGTTTGAGCGCTGAAGCTTTCTTT.